The sequence of this TCR beta chain was determined in a study of monozygotic twins with inflammatory bowel disease. TCRdb reprocessed the 5' RACE reads; each CDR3 protein has one entry and no DNA is given. Recorded for this sample: roughly 150,000 distinct CDR3 sequences. The CDR3 loop spans 16 amino acids. Germline CDR1 reads SEHNR; CDR2 reads FQNEAQ (reference sequence). The TCR was taken from a human donor with ulcerative colitis or Crohn's disease, or a healthy co-twin of an affected twin (not recorded which). The specimen sequenced was blood. The chain employs TRBV7-9 and TRBJ1-2; TCRdb gives TRBD1 as the D gene, but with no DNA this cannot be confirmed. CDR3 loop: CASSFGTGAFPTGYTF.